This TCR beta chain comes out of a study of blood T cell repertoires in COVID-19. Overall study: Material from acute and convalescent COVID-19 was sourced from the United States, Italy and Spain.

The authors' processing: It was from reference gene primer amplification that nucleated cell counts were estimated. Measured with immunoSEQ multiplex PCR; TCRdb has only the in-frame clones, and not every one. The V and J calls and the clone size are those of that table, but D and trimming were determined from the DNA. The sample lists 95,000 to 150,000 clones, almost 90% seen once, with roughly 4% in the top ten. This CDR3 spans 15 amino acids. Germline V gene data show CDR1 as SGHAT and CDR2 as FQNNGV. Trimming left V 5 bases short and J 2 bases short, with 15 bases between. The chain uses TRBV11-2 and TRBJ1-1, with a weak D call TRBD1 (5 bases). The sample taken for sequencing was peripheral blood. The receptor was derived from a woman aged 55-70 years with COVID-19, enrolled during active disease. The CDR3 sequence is CASSIPTVENTEAFF. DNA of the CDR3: TGTGCCAGCAGCATACCGACAGTAGAAAACACTGAAGCTTTCTTT.